This T cell receptor (beta chain) came from a study of T cell repertoires in cytomegalovirus infection. Study at large: Carrying CMV and the relevant HLA type showed in public TCR beta signatures. Study-wide findings and caveats: Across the ex vivo response, the dominant clonotypes were HLA-C-restricted CMV-specific TCR beta clonotypes. Carriers of CMV plus the relevant HLA were identified by cumulative public TCR beta family frequency.

Each CDR3 protein is one row after TCRdb ran MiXCR on the reads. Of about 220,000 distinct CDR3 sequences detected, roughly 34% appear once; the ten largest clones hold approximately 59%. On this clonotype: Its antigen remains unknown.

The CDR3 extends over 16 amino acids. Germline CDR1 SGHAT, CDR2 FQDESV (reference sequence). V lost 5 bases, J lost 3 bases, and 8 bases stayed unmatched. This specimen consisted of CD8+ T cells from cultured PBMCs, obtained from culture after CMV antigen stimulation. The rearrangement joins TRBV11-1 to TRBJ2-1, with 9 positions matching TRBD1. This sequence was found in a human donor in good health (CMV status not recorded). Some clones in this sample may be carry-over from other donors' samples. CDR3 nucleotide sequence: TGTGCCAGCAGCCCCGACAGGGGGGTGTTCTACAATGAGCAGTTCTTC. Its protein product is CASSPDRGVFYNEQFF.